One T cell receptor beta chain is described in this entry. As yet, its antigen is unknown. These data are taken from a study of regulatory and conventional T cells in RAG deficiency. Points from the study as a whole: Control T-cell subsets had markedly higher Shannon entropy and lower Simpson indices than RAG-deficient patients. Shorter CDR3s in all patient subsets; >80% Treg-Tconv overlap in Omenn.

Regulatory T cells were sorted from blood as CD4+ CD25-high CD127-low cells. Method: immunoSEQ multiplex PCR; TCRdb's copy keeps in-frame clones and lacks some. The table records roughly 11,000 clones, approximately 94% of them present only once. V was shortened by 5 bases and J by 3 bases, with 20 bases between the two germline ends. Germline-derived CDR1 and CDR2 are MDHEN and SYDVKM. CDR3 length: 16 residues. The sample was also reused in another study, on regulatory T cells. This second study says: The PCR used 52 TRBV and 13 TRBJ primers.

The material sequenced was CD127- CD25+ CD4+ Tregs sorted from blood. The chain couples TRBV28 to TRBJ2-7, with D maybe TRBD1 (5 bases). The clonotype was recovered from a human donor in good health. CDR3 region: CASSPISGRQFYEQYF. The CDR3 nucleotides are TGTGCCAGCAGTCCAATTTCGGGTCGACAGTTCTACGAGCAGTACTTC.